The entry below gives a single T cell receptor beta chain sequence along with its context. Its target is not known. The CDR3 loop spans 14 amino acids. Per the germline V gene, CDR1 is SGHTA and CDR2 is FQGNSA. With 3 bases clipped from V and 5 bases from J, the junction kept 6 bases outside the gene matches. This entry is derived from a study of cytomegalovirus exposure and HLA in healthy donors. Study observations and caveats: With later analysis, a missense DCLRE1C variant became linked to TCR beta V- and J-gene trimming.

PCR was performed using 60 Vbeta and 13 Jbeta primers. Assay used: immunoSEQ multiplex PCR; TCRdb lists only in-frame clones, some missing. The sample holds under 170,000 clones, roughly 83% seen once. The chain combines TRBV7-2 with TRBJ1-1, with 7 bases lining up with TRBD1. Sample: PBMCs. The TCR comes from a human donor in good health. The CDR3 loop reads CASSFKTGTTEAFF. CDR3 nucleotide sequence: TGTGCCAGCAGCTTTAAGACAGGGACGACTGAAGCTTTCTTT. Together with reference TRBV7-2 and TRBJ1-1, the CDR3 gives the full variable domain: GAGVSQSPSNKVTEKGKDVELRCDPISGHTALYWYRQSLGQGLEFLIYFQGNSAPDKSGLPSDRFSAERTGGSVSTLTIQRTQQEDSAVYLCASSFKTGTTEAFFGQGTRLTVV.